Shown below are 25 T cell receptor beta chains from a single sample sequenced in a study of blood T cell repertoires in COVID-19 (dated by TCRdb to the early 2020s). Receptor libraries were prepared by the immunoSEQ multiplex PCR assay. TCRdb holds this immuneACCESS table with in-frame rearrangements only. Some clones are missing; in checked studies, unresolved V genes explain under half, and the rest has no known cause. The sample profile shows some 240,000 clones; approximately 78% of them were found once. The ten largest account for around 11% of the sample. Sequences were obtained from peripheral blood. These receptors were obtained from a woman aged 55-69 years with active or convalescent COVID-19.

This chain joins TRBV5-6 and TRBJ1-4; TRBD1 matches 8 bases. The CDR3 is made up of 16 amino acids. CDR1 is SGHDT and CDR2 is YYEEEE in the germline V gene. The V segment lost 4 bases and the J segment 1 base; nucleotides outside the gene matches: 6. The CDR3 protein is CASSQTGAGTNEKLFF. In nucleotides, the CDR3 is TGTGCCAGCAGCCAGACAGGGGCGGGAACTAATGAAAAACTGTTTTTT. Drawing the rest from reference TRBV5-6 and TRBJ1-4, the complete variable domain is DAGVTQSPTHLIKTRGQQVTLRCSPKSGHDTVSWYQQALGQGPQFIFQYYEEEERQRGNFPDRFSGHQFPNYSSELNVNALLLGDSALYLCASSQTGAGTNEKLFFGSGTQLSVL.

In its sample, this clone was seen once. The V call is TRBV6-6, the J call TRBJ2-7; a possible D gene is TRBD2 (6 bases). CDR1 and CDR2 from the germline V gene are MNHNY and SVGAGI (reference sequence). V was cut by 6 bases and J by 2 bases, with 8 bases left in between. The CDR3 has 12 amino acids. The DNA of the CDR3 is TGTGCCAGCAGGGGCGGGACCTACGAGCAGTACTTC. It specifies CASRGGTYEQYF.

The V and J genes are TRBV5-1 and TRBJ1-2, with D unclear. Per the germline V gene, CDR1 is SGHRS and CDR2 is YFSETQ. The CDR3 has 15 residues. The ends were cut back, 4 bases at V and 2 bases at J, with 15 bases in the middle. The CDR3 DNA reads TGCGCCAGCAGCCCCGCGGACGGACTGAACTATGGCTACACCTTC. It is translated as CASSPADGLNYGYTF.

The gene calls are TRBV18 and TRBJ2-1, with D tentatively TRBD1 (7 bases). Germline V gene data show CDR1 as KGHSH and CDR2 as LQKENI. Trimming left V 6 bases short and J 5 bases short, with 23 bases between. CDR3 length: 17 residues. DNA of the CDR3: TGTGCCAGCTCCACCTCAGGGGGGTTCGGCAGAAACAATGAGCAGTTCTTC. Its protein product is CASSTSGGFGRNNEQFF.

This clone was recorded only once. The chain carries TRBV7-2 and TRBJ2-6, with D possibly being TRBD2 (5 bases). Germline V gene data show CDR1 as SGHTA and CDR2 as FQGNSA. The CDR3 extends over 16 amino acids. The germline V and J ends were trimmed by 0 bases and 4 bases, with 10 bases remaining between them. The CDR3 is CASSLAGSTGANVLTF. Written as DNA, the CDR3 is TGTGCCAGCAGCTTAGCGGGGAGTACCGGGGCCAACGTCCTGACTTTC.

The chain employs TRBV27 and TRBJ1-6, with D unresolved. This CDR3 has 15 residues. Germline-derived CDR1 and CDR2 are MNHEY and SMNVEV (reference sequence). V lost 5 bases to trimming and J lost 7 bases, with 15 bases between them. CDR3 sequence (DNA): TGTGCCAGCAGTCCGAGCGGTAGGGCAAATTCACCCCTCCACTTT. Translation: CASSPSGRANSPLHF.

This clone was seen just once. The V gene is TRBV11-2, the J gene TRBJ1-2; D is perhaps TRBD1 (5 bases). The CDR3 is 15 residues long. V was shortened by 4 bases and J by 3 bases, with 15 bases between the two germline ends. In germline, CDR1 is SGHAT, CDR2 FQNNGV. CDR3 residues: CASSSTTVTDYGYTF. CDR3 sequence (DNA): TGTGCCAGCAGCTCCACGACAGTCACTGACTATGGCTACACCTTC.

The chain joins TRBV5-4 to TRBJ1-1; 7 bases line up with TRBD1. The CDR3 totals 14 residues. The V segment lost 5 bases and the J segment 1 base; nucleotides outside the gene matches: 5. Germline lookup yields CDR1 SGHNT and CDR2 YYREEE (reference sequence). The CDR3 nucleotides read TGTGCCAGCAGTACAGACAGGGAGAACACTGAAGCTTTCTTT. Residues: CASSTDRENTEAFF.

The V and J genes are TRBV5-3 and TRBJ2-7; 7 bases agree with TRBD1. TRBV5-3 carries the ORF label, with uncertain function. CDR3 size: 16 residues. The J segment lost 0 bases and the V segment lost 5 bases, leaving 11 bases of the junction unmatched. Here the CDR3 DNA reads TGTGCCAGAAGACAGGAACAGGGGCACCTCTCCTACGAGCAGTACTTC. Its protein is CARRQEQGHLSYEQYF.

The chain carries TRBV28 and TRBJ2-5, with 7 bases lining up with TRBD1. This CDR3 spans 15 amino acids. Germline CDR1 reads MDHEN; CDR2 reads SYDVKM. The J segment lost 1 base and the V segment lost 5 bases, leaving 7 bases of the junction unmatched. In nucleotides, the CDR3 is TGTGCCAGCAGTACAACGGGACAGATCCAAGAGACCCAGTACTTC. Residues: CASSTTGQIQETQYF.

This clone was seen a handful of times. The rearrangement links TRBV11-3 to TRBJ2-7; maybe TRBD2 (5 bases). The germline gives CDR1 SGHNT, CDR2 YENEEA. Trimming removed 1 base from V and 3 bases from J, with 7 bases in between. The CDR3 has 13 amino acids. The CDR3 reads CASSLGEHYEQYF. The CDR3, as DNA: TGTGCCAGCAGCTTAGGGGAGCACTACGAGCAGTACTTC.

CDR3 sequence (DNA): TGTGCCAGTAGTCCCTCAGTAGGACAGGGTGGCTATGGCTACACCTTC. Residues: CASSPSVGQGGYGYTF. The J gene is TRBJ1-2, the V gene TRBV19; 8 bases align to TRBD1. Germline V gene lookup returns CDR1 LNHDA and CDR2 SQIVND (reference sequence). There are 16 residues in the CDR3. V trimming: 5 bases; J trimming: 4 bases; junction bases outside the gene matches: 12.

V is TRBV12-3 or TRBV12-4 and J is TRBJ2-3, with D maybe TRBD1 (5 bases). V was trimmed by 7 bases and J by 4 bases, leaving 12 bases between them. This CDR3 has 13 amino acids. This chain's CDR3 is CASTLPGPDTQYF. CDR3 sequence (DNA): TGTGCCAGCACCTTGCCAGGGCCAGATACGCAGTATTTT.

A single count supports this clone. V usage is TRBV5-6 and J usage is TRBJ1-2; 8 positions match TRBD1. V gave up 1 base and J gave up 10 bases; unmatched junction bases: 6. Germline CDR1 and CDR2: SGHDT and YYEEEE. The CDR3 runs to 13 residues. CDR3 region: CASSLYTGGVYTF. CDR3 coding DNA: TGTGCCAGCAGCTTGTATACAGGGGGGGTCTACACCTTC. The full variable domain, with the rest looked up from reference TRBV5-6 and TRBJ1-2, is DAGVTQSPTHLIKTRGQQVTLRCSPKSGHDTVSWYQQALGQGPQFIFQYYEEEERQRGNFPDRFSGHQFPNYSSELNVNALLLGDSALYLCASSLYTGGVYTFGSGTRLTVV.

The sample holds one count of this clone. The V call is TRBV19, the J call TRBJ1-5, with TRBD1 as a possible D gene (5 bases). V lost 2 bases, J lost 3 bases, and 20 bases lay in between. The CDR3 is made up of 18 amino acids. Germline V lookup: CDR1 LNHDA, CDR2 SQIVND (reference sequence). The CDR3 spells CASSITRQSYIDNQPQHF. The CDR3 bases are TGTGCCAGTAGTATAACCAGACAGTCGTATATAGACAATCAGCCCCAGCATTTT.

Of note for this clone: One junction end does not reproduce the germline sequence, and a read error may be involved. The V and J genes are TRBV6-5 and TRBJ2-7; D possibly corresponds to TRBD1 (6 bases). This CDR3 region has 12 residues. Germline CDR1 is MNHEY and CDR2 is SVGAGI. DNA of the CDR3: TGTGCCAGCAGTTACGCTCTCGGACAGTGGCACTTC. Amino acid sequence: CASSYALGQWHF.

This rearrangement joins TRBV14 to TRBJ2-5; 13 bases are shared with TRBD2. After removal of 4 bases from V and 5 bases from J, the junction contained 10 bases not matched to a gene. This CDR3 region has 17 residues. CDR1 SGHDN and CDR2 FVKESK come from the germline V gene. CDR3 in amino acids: CASSPAGLAGWTETQYF. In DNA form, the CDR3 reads TGTGCCAGCAGCCCGGCGGGACTAGCGGGGTGGACGGAGACCCAGTACTTC.

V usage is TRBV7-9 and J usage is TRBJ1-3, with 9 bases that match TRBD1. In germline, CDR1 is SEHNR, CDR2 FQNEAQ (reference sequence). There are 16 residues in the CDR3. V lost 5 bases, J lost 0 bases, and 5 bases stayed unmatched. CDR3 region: CASSPGTGSSGNTIYF. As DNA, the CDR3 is TGTGCCAGCAGCCCAGGGACAGGGAGCTCTGGAAACACCATATATTTT.

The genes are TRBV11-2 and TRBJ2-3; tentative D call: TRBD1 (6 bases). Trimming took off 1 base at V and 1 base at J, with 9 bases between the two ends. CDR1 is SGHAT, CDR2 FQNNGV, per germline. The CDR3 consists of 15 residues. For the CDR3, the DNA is TGTGCCAGCAGCTTAGGGGGGCTAGGCACAGATACGCAGTATTTT. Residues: CASSLGGLGTDTQYF.

DNA for the CDR3: TGTGCCAGCAGCCCTCGGCGGACTAGCCCCCAAGAGACCCAGTACTTC. Its protein product is CASSPRRTSPQETQYF. V gene TRBV6-2 or TRBV6-3 combines with J gene TRBJ2-5, with 8 bases that match TRBD2. The junction had 10 bases not matched to a gene; V was cut back by 6 bases and J by 1 base. The CDR3 length is 16 residues. Germline CDR1 MNHEY, CDR2 SVGEGT.

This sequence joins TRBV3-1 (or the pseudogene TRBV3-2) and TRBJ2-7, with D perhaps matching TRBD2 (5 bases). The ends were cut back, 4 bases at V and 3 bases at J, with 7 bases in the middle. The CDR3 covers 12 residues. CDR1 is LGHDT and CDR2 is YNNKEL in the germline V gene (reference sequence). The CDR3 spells CASSRAGYEQYF. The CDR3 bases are TGTGCCAGCAGCCGGGCGGGCTACGAGCAGTACTTC.

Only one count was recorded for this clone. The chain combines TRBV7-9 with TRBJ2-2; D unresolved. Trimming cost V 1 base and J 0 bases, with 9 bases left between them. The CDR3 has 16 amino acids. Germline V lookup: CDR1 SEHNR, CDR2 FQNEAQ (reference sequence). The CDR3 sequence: CASSLVGGANTGELFF. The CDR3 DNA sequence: TGTGCCAGCAGCTTAGTTGGCGGTGCGAACACCGGGGAGCTGTTTTTT.

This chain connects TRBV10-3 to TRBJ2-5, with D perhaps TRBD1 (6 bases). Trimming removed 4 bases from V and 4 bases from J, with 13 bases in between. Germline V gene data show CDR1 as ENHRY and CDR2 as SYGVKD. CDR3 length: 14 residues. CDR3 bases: TGTGCCATCAGTGCAACAGGGCCGACAGAGACCCAGTACTTC. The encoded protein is CAISATGPTETQYF.

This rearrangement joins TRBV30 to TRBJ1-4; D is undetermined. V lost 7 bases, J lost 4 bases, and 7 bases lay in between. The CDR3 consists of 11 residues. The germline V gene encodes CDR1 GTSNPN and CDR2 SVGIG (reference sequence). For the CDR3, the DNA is TGTGCCTCGGGGTATAATGAAAAACTGTTTTTT. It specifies CASGYNEKLFF.

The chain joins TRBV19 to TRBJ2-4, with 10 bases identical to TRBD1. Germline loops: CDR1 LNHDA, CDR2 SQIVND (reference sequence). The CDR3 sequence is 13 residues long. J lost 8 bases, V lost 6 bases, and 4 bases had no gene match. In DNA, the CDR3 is TGTGCCAGTAGCCAGGGACAGGGGTACATTCAGTACTTC. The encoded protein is CASSQGQGYIQYF.